These T cell receptor beta chains were read from a single sample in a study of blood T cells in healthy people across ages. TCRdb itself ran the 5' RACE reads through MiXCR, one entry per CDR3 protein. The table has about 1.8 million distinct CDR3 sequences, around half seen once. Sequenced material: blood. The receptors were gathered from a woman aged 40 to 49 in good health. Each CDR3 is given with its conserved first and last residue. The order of the fields is clone size, D gene, V gene, J gene, CDR3 length, CDR3 protein, CDR3 DNA. A D gene is named only where the DNA matches it firmly. Clone size appears in some rows only: once, few, many, or a class for an expanded clone.

few,.,TRBV27,TRBJ2-5,14,CASSFWSSQETQYF,TGTGCCAGCAGTTTCTGGTCTAGCCAAGAGACCCAGTACTTC
.,.,TRBV7-9,TRBJ2-7,13,CASSPVDRYEQYF,TGTGCCAGCAGCCCCGTCGACAGGTACGAGCAGTACTTC
few,.,TRBV7-2,TRBJ2-5,14,CASSLSSLQETQYF,TGTGCCAGCAGCTTGAGCAGCCTTCAAGAGACCCAGTACTTC
few,TRBD2,TRBV6-5,TRBJ2-1,15,CASSYWGAGGYEQFF,TGTGCCAGCAGTTACTGGGGAGCGGGGGGGTATGAGCAGTTCTTC
.,.,TRBV12-3/TRBV12-4,TRBJ2-5,13,CASRPRNQETQYF,TGTGCCAGCCGTCCGCGGAACCAAGAGACCCAGTACTTC
.,.,TRBV20-1,TRBJ2-4,19,CSARVRDGALWYVKNIQYF,TGCAGTGCTAGAGTCCGGGACGGAGCCTTGTGGTACGTCAAAAACATTCAGTACTTC
.,TRBD2,TRBV20-1,TRBJ2-3,16,CSASGLAGGPIDTQYF,TGCAGTGCTAGCGGGCTCGCGGGGGGGCCCATAGATACGCAGTATTTT
.,.,TRBV7-9,TRBJ1-1,14,CASNPTVTNTEAFF,TGTGCCAGCAACCCTACAGTTACGAACACTGAAGCTTTCTTT
.,.,TRBV6-5,TRBJ2-1,15,CASSYGGVGYNEQFF,TGTGCCAGCAGTTACGGAGGGGTAGGCTACAATGAGCAGTTCTTC
.,TRBD2,TRBV25-1,TRBJ2-4,18,CASSDGVGDPGGRDIQYF,TGTGCCAGCAGTGATGGGGTAGGGGATCCTGGTGGGAGGGACATTCAGTACTTC